Each of the 11 T cell receptor beta chains below was sequenced from the same sample in a study of T cells after yellow fever vaccination. TCRdb used MiXCR to reprocess the 5' RACE reads, holding one entry per CDR3 protein. The sample holds nearly 30,000 distinct CDR3 sequences, over 4.5% seen once. Here the sequenced sample was CD8+ T cells sorted from PBMCs, taken 10 days after the yellow fever booster vaccination. The receptors were gathered from a man under 40 who received the YFV17D yellow fever vaccine.

Ten or more counts support this clonotype. This chain uses TRBV27 with TRBJ2-3; D not resolved. Trimming took 3 bases from V and 4 from J, leaving 11 bases between them. The CDR3 covers 14 residues. The V gene's germline CDR1 is MNHEY and CDR2 SMNVEV (reference sequence). The CDR3 is CASSLIARSDTQYF. The CDR3 coding sequence is TGTGCCAGCAGTTTGATCGCCAGATCAGATACGCAGTATTTT.

There are many counts of this clonotype. The V gene is TRBV4-3, the J gene TRBJ1-3; D is uncertain. This CDR3 is built from 15 residues. Germline CDR1 is LGHNA and CDR2 is YSLEER. The V gene lost 0 bases and the J gene lost 2 bases, with 8 bases spanning the gap. CDR3: CASSQDWSPGNTIYF. The CDR3, as DNA: TGCGCCAGCAGCCAAGATTGGAGTCCTGGAAACACCATATATTTT.

This clonotype was detected many times. This chain uses TRBV7-2 with TRBJ2-1; TRBD1 might be the D (6 bases). This CDR3 is built from 13 residues. Germline V gives CDR1 SGHTA, CDR2 FQGNSA. With 5 bases removed from V and 4 bases from J, the gap between germline ends came to 9 bases. The CDR3 region is CASSLQGYNEQFF. In DNA form, the CDR3 reads TGTGCCAGCAGCCTACAGGGTTACAATGAGCAGTTCTTC.

This clonotype occurred many times. The gene calls are TRBV11-2 and TRBJ2-5, with D possibly called TRBD1 or TRBD2 (6 bases each). The CDR3 length is 16 residues. Germline V CDR1 and CDR2: SGHAT, FQNNGV. V was shortened by 1 base and J by 2 bases, with 14 bases between the two germline ends. CDR3 residues: CASSLGRGQWQETQYF. The CDR3 bases are TGTGCCAGCAGCTTAGGTCGGGGGCAGTGGCAAGAGACCCAGTACTTC.

This clonotype was recorded many times. V usage is TRBV6-5 and J usage is TRBJ1-5; D ambiguous. Trimming pared 2 bases from V and 2 bases from J, leaving 13 bases between. The V gene's germline CDR1 is MNHEY and CDR2 SVGAGI. This CDR3 has 16 amino acids. CDR3: CASSYGPAGGNQPQHF. The CDR3 DNA reads as TGTGCCAGCAGTTACGGACCCGCCGGCGGCAATCAGCCCCAGCATTTT.

This clonotype was detected many times. This chain connects TRBV20-1 to TRBJ1-5, with a possible D match to TRBD1 (5 bases). The CDR3 covers 14 residues. Trimming took 3 bases from V and 3 from J, leaving 12 bases between them. Germline V CDR1 and CDR2: DFQATT, SNEGSKA (reference sequence). This CDR3 is CSARMGVVNQPQHF. As DNA, the CDR3 is TGCAGTGCTAGGATGGGGGTGGTCAATCAGCCCCAGCATTTT.

The sample holds many counts of this clonotype. The CDR3 region has the DNA TGTGCCAGCAGCCAGCTGGCCTATGAGCAGTTCTTC. Residues: CASSQLAYEQFF. The chain employs TRBV14 and TRBJ2-1; D remains ambiguous. The CDR3 spans 12 residues. Germline V gene lookup returns CDR1 SGHDN and CDR2 FVKESK. V shed 3 bases and J shed 8 bases, with 8 bases lying between them. The full variable domain, with the rest looked up from reference TRBV14 and TRBJ2-1, is EAGVTQFPSHSVIEKGQTVTLRCDPISGHDNLYWYRRVMGKEIKFLLHFVKESKQDESGMPNNRFLAERTGGTYSTLKVQPAELEDSGVYFCASSQLAYEQFFGPGTRLTVL.

This clonotype was counted many times. This sequence joins TRBV11-2 and TRBJ2-7, with 8 bases lining up with TRBD2. The CDR3 has 18 residues. V dropped 2 bases and J dropped 3; count of bases not matched to a gene: 15. The germline CDR1 and CDR2 sequences are SGHAT and FQNNGV. The CDR3 DNA follows: TGTGCCAGCAGCTTATATTCCCCAGTGGTGAGCGGGAGCTACGAGCAGTACTTC. Amino acids: CASSLYSPVVSGSYEQYF.

This clonotype was recorded at least ten times. The gene calls are TRBV15 and TRBJ2-6, with D perhaps TRBD2 (6 bases). V lost 1 base to trimming and J lost 1 base, with 11 bases between them. The CDR3 length is 17 residues. Germline CDR1 reads LNHNV; CDR2 reads YYDKDF (reference sequence). CDR3 region: CATSRAGTPSGANVLTF. DNA of the CDR3: TGTGCCACCAGCAGAGCAGGGACTCCGTCTGGGGCCAACGTCCTGACTTTC.

This clonotype was seen ten or more times. The gene calls are TRBV7-7 and TRBJ2-3; no reliable D call. Germline CDR1 and CDR2: SSHAT and FNYEAQ (reference sequence). The CDR3 runs 14 residues. Trimming removed 2 bases from V and 4 bases from J, with 10 bases in between. CDR3 sequence (DNA): TGTGCCAGCAGCTTACTGACTGGGCCAGATACGCAGTATTTT. Amino acid sequence: CASSLLTGPDTQYF.

Of note for this clonotype: This may come from a read error, since a much larger clone is one base off. The rearrangement links TRBV20-1 to TRBJ1-4; perhaps TRBD1 as D (5 bases). CDR3 length equals 13 residues. CDR1 and CDR2 (germline): DFQATT, SNEGSKA (reference sequence). V was pared by 1 base and J by 5 bases, with 8 bases between. CDR3 sequence: CSARVRENEKLFF. The CDR3 DNA reads TGCAGTGCTAGAGTCAGGGAGAATGAAAAACTGTTTTTT.